These 17 T cell receptor beta chains originate from one sample sequenced in a study of blood T cells in healthy people across ages. PCR was performed a second time for roughly 7 to 12 cycles using a sample-barcoded 5' primer and a J-beta primer mix. TCRdb processed the 5' RACE reads anew with MiXCR; each CDR3 protein has one entry. The sample records 1.8 million or so distinct CDR3 sequences, roughly two fifths being singletons. The sample consisted of blood. The receptors derive from a human donor in good health.

About this clonotype: As the CDR3 is not closed by the conserved phenylalanine or tryptophan, this likely results from a read error. The CDR3 DNA reads as TGTGCCAGCAGTTGGATCCGATCGGGACAGGGACCCTACAATGAGCAGTTCGTC. Protein product: CASSWIRSGQGPYNEQFV. This chain links TRBV6-2 or TRBV6-3 with TRBJ2-1; the match to TRBD1 covers 9 bases. The germline V gene encodes CDR1 MNHEY and CDR2 SVGEGT. The CDR3 loop spans 18 amino acids. V was pared by 4 bases and J by 2 bases, with 12 bases of the junction left unmatched.

This clonotype showed up just a few times. J is TRBJ1-1 and V is TRBV4-3, with 7 bases matching TRBD1. Germline CDR1 and CDR2: LGHNA and YSLEER. The CDR3 spans 14 residues. Trimming at V came to 5 bases and at J to 1 base, leaving 4 bases not matched to a gene. The CDR3 nucleotides read TGCGCCAGCAGCTCTGACAGGGCGAACACTGAAGCTTTCTTT. This translates into CASSSDRANTEAFF.

This clonotype was counted a few times. This chain links TRBV9 with TRBJ1-2; D unclear. The CDR3 runs to 15 residues. Trimming cost V 3 bases and J 4 bases, with 16 bases left between them. The germline CDR1 and CDR2 sequences are SGDLS and YYNGEE. The CDR3, as DNA: TGTGCCAGCAGCGAACCCCGGGCCGGAGGCTATGGCTACACCTTC. Residues: CASSEPRAGGYGYTF. The whole variable domain, remainder taken from reference TRBV9 and TRBJ1-2, is DSGVTQTPKHLITATGQRVTLRCSPRSGDLSVYWYQQSLDQGLQFLIQYYNGEERAKGNILERFSAQQFPDLHSELNLSSLELGDSALYFCASSEPRAGGYGYTFGSGTRLTVV.

The V gene is TRBV28, the J gene TRBJ2-5; D is possibly TRBD1 (6 bases). Trimming removed 6 bases from V and 0 bases from J, with 17 bases in between. CDR1 and CDR2 from the germline V gene are MDHEN and SYDVKM. This CDR3 is built from 16 residues. CDR3 region: CASSTGTERDQETQYF. The CDR3 coding sequence is TGTGCCAGCAGCACAGGGACCGAGAGAGACCAAGAGACCCAGTACTTC.

This clonotype came up a few times. V is TRBV7-2 and J is TRBJ1-2, with a tentative D call TRBD1 (6 bases). There are 14 residues in the CDR3. Trimming stripped 1 base from V and 10 bases from J, with 16 bases between. Germline V gene sequence: CDR1 SGHTA, CDR2 FQGNSA. This CDR3 is CASSLGWTATFYTF. The CDR3 nucleotides read TGTGCCAGCAGCTTAGGGTGGACAGCTACCTTCTACACCTTC. The whole variable domain, remainder taken from reference TRBV7-2 and TRBJ1-2, is GAGVSQSPSNKVTEKGKDVELRCDPISGHTALYWYRQSLGQGLEFLIYFQGNSAPDKSGLPSDRFSAERTGGSVSTLTIQRTQQEDSAVYLCASSLGWTATFYTFGSGTRLTVV.

This clonotype was seen a handful of times. The genes are TRBV20-1 and TRBJ2-7; no definite D call. The CDR3 runs 10 residues. The germline CDR1 and CDR2 sequences are DFQATT and SNEGSKA (reference sequence). The CDR3 DNA reads TGCAGAACAGAGTTATACGAGCAGTACTTC. Translated: CRTELYEQYF.

At least ten counts were recorded for this clonotype. V and J are TRBV5-6 and TRBJ2-7; no clear D gene. In germline, CDR1 is SGHDT, CDR2 YYEEEE. The V and J ends lost 4 bases and 3 bases respectively, with 11 bases between them. CDR3 size: 13 residues. The CDR3 DNA sequence: TGTGCCAGCAGCCCCCTAAGGAGCTACGAGCAGTACTTC. It codes for CASSPLRSYEQYF.

The chain combines TRBV7-6 with TRBJ2-5, with a possible D match to TRBD2 (6 bases). This CDR3 contains 17 residues. V was shortened by 5 bases and J by 2 bases, with 21 bases between the two germline ends. CDR1 SGHVS and CDR2 FNYEAQ come from the germline V gene. CDR3 residues: CASSLRPGGAIQETQYF. Written as DNA, the CDR3 is TGTGCCAGCAGCCTACGTCCCGGGGGTGCAATTCAAGAGACCCAGTACTTC.

This clonotype was detected only a few times. V usage is TRBV29-1 and J usage is TRBJ2-4; 7 positions match TRBD2. The trim removed 4 bases at V and 7 bases at J, leaving 1 base unmatched. Germline CDR1 and CDR2: SQVTM and ANQGSEA. There are 11 residues in the CDR3. The CDR3 is CSVVGGNIQYF. CDR3 nucleotides: TGCAGCGTTGTCGGGGGGAACATTCAGTACTTC.

The CDR3 bases are TGTGCCAGCAGCCGAAGACTAGCGGGCTCCCAAGAGACCCAGTACTTC. It yields the protein CASSRRLAGSQETQYF. This sequence joins TRBV14 and TRBJ2-5; 10 bases are shared with TRBD2. Germline V gene data show CDR1 as SGHDN and CDR2 as FVKESK. The CDR3 loop spans 16 amino acids. Trimming removed 4 bases from V and 1 base from J; junction bases left unmatched: 6.

This rearrangement joins TRBV6-2 or TRBV6-3 to TRBJ2-4, with TRBD2 as a possible D gene (5 bases). The J call may be incorrect, as the DNA end agrees better with TRBJ2-5. The CDR3 contains 15 residues. The germline V gene encodes CDR1 MNHEY and CDR2 SVGEGT. The DNA of the CDR3 is TGTGCCAGCAGCCTAGGCCCTAGCAATCGAGAGACCCAGTACTTC. This gives the protein CASSLGPSNRETQYF.

This clonotype has a single count. The chain joins TRBV7-9 to TRBJ2-7, with D unclear. This CDR3 contains 15 residues. V lost 0 bases to trimming and J lost 5 bases, with 14 bases between them. CDR1 SEHNR and CDR2 FQNEAQ come from the germline V gene (reference sequence). The CDR3 nucleotides read TGTGCCAGCAGCTTAGCCGGGCCTCAGAAGAACGAGCAGTACTTC. Its translation: CASSLAGPQKNEQYF.

This rearrangement joins TRBV5-1 to TRBJ2-7; tentatively, D is TRBD2 (6 bases). The germline V gene has CDR1 SGHRS and CDR2 YFSETQ. This CDR3 has 13 amino acids. Trimming pared 2 bases from V and 7 bases from J, leaving 13 bases between. The CDR3 loop reads CASSFPGGVEQYF. In DNA form, the CDR3 reads TGCGCCAGCAGCTTCCCCGGGGGAGTAGAGCAGTACTTC.

This clonotype appeared a few times. The CDR3 is CASRVIRDRGRHEQFF. In nucleotides, the CDR3 is TGTGCCAGCAGAGTTATTCGGGACAGGGGGAGGCATGAGCAGTTCTTC. The chain couples TRBV11-2 to TRBJ2-1; 11 nucleotides align to TRBD1. The germline V gene encodes CDR1 SGHAT and CDR2 FQNNGV. V lost 6 bases, J lost 8 bases, and 12 bases stayed unmatched. The CDR3 runs 16 residues.

This chain connects TRBV5-1 to TRBJ2-4; no clear D. Matching the DNA end better, TRBJ2-7 makes the J call doubtful. The CDR3 is 16 residues long. Germline values: CDR1 SGHRS, CDR2 YFSETQ. The DNA for the CDR3 is TGCGCCAGCAGCTTCCGAAGCGCCAGGACCCACTACGAGCAGTACTTC. It encodes CASSFRSARTHYEQYF.

The CDR3: CASSLMPWTGAPNEQFF. CDR3 nucleotide sequence: TGTGCCAGCAGCTTAATGCCCTGGACAGGGGCCCCCAATGAGCAGTTCTTC. The rearrangement links TRBV7-2 to TRBJ2-1; 9 bases match TRBD1. The CDR3 has 17 residues. CDR1 and CDR2 (germline): SGHTA, FQGNSA. The junction had 11 bases not matched to a gene; V was cut back by 2 bases and J by 6 bases.

A few counts support this clonotype. The V call is TRBV12-3 or TRBV12-4, the J call TRBJ1-2; TRBD1 might be the D (6 bases). Between the trimmed V and J ends, which lost 6 bases and 8 bases, there was a span of 22 bases. CDR3 length equals 15 residues. CDR3 nucleotide sequence: TGTGCCAGCAGCCTAAGCGGCAGGGGATTTAGAGGCTACACCTTC. Its translation: CASSLSGRGFRGYTF.